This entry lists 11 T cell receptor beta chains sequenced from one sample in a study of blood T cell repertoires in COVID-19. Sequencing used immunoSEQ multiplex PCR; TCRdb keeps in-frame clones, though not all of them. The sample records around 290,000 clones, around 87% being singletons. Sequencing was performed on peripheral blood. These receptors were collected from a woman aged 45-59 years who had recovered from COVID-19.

The chain's CDR3 is CASSLRGRRQETQYF. The DNA of the CDR3 is TGTGCCAGCAGTTTGAGAGGGCGCCGGCAAGAGACCCAGTACTTC. This chain joins TRBV28 and TRBJ2-5; tentatively, D is TRBD2 (5 bases). V dropped 3 bases and J dropped 2 bases, with 13 bases sitting between them. This CDR3 has 15 amino acids. Germline V gene data show CDR1 as MDHEN and CDR2 as SYDVKM.

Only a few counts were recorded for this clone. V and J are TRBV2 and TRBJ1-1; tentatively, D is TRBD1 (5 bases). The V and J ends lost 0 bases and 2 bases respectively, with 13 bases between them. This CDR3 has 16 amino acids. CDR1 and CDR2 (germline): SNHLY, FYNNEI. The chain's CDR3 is CASSEALGWTNTEAFF. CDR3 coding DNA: TGTGCCAGCAGTGAAGCGCTGGGGTGGACAAACACTGAAGCTTTCTTT.

CDR3 nucleotides: TGTGCCAGCAGTTCGGGGGCCAACGTCCTGACTTTC. This encodes CASSSGANVLTF. The rearrangement uses TRBV6-5 and TRBJ2-6; D is undetermined. Trimming stripped 4 bases from V and 4 bases from J, with 2 bases between. The germline gives CDR1 MNHEY, CDR2 SVGAGI. This CDR3 is 12 amino acids long.

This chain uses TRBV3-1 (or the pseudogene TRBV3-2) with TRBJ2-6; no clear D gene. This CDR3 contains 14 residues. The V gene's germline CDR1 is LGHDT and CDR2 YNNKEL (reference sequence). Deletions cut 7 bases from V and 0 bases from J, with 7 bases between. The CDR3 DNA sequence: TGTGCCAGCAAAACAAACTCTGGGGCCAACGTCCTGACTTTC. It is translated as CASKTNSGANVLTF.

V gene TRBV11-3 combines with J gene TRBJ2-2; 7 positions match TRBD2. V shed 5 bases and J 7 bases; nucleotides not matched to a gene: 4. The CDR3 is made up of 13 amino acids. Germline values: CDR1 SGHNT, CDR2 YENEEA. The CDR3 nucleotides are TGTGCCAGCAGCCCCGGGGGGAACGGGGAGCTGTTTTTT. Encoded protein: CASSPGGNGELFF.

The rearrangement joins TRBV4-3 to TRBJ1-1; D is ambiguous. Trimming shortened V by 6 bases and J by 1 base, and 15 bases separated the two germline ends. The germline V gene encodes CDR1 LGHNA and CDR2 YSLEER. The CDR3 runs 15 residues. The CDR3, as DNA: TGCGCCAGCAGTATCATAGGAGCCAGGAACACTGAAGCTTTCTTT. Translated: CASSIIGARNTEAFF.

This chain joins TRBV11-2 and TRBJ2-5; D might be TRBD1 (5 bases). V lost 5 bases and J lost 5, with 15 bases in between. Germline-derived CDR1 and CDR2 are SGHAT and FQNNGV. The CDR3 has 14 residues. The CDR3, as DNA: TGTGCCAGCAGCCCTATAAGGGGCTGGGAGACCCAGTACTTC. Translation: CASSPIRGWETQYF.

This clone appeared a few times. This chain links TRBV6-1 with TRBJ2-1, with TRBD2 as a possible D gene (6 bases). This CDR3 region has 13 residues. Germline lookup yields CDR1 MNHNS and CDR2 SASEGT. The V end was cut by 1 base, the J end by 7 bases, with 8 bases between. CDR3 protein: CASSEGGVNEQFF. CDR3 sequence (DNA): TGTGCCAGCAGTGAAGGGGGGGTTAATGAGCAGTTCTTC.

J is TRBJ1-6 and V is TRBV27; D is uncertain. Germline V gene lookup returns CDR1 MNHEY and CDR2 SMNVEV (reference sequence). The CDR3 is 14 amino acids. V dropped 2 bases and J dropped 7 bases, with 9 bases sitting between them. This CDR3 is CASSLGQSNSPLHF. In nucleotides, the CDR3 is TGTGCCAGCAGTTTAGGTCAGTCGAATTCACCCCTCCACTTT.

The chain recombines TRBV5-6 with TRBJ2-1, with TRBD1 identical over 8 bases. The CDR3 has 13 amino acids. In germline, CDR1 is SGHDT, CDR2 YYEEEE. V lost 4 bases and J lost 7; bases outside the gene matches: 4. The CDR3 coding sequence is TGTGCCAGCAGCCCCGACAGGGGAAATGAGCAGTTCTTC. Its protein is CASSPDRGNEQFF.

The CDR3 spells CASTVNRGAYEQYF. The CDR3 region has the DNA TGTGCCAGCACCGTCAACAGGGGTGCCTACGAGCAGTACTTC. This chain uses TRBV7-2 with TRBJ2-7; TRBD1 matches at 7 bases. The CDR3 is 14 residues long. Looked up from germline, CDR1 is SGHTA and CDR2 is FQGNSA. J was trimmed by 2 bases and V by 7 bases; bases with no gene match: 8. The whole variable domain, remainder taken from reference TRBV7-2 and TRBJ2-7, is GAGVSQSPSNKVTEKGKDVELRCDPISGHTALYWYRQSLGQGLEFLIYFQGNSAPDKSGLPSDRFSAERTGGSVSTLTIQRTQQEDSAVYLCASTVNRGAYEQYFGPGTRLTVT.